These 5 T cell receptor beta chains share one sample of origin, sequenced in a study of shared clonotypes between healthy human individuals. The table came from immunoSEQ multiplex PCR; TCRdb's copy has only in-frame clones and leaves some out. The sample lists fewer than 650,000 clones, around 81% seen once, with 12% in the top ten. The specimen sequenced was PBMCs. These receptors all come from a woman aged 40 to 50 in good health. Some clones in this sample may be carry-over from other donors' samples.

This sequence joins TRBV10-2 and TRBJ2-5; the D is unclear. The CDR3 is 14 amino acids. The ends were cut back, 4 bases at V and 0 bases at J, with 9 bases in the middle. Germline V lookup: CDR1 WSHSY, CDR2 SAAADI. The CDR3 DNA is TGCGCCAGCAGTGGGCTGGATCACCAAGAGACCCAGTACTTC. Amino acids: CASSGLDHQETQYF.

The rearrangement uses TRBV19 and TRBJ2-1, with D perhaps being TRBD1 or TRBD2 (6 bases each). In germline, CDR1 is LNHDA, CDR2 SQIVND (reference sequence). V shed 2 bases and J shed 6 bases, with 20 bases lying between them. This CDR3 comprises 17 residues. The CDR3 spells CASSIRAGTSSGNEQFF. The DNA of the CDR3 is TGTGCCAGTAGTATAAGGGCGGGGACAAGCTCCGGCAATGAGCAGTTCTTC.

The CDR3 protein is CASSMGGSGREGETQYF. In DNA, the CDR3 is TGTGCCAGTAGTATGGGGGGGAGCGGAAGAGAGGGAGAGACCCAGTACTTC. The genes are TRBV19 and TRBJ2-5; 7 bases match TRBD2. This CDR3 has 17 amino acids. The germline CDR1 and CDR2 sequences are LNHDA and SQIVND (reference sequence). V shed 3 bases, J shed 4 bases, and the junction held 14 bases outside the gene matches.

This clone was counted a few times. This CDR3 is CASSYDRGGQPQHF. The DNA of the CDR3 is TGTGCCAGCAGTTACGACAGGGGAGGTCAGCCCCAGCATTTT. The chain is built from TRBV6-6 and TRBJ1-5, with 8 bases identical to TRBD1. V lost 2 bases to trimming and J lost 6 bases; unmatched junction nucleotides: 3. CDR1 and CDR2 from the germline V gene are MNHNY and SVGAGI (reference sequence). The CDR3 sequence is 14 residues long.

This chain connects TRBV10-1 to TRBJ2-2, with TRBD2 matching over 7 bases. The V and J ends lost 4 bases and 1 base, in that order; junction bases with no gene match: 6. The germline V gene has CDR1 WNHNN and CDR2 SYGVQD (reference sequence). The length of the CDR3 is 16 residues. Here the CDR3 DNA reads TGCGCCAGCAGTGGGGGGGGGACCGAGAACACCGGGGAGCTGTTTTTT. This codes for CASSGGGTENTGELFF.